This TCR beta chain was identified in a study of T cell responses to AZD1222 COVID-19 vaccine. Study-wide points: Two doses of AZD1222 preceded a rise in Spike-specific TCR breadth and depth. Donors were largely white British and mainly female; clonal diversity was possibly underestimated. Seropositive status at baseline applied to only a handful of AZD1222 recipients.

Produced via immunoSEQ multiplex PCR; TCRdb's table is partial and in-frame only. The sample yields approximately 91,000 clones, about 88% seen once. V shed 4 bases, J shed 11 bases, and the junction held 13 bases outside the gene matches. CDR3 size: 14 residues. Germline CDR1 and CDR2: LGHDT and YNNKEL (reference sequence). A word on this clone: The antigen is not known.

The source material was peripheral blood, sampled on day 0 of AZD1222 vaccination. The chain uses TRBV3-1 (or the pseudogene TRBV3-2) and TRBJ2-7, with TRBD2 matching 8 bases. The clonotype was recovered from an adult in good health. The CDR3 reads CASSPSRAGGQKYF. The CDR3 DNA is TGTGCCAGCAGCCCCTCTCGCGCGGGGGGTCAGAAGTACTTC.